What follows is one T cell receptor (beta chain) and its context. Antigen: not known. Profiled with immunoSEQ multiplex PCR; TCRdb holds only in-frame clones, not every one. Of about 2.3 million clones listed, 80% to 95% are singletons. Germline V gene lookup returns CDR1 SQVTM and CDR2 ANQGSEA. This CDR3 is 15 amino acids long. J gave up 2 bases and V 2 bases, and 5 bases lay outside the gene matches. These data are taken from a study of shared clonotypes between healthy human individuals. Notes on the study in general: Clonotypes that were shared across a handful of donors made up about 5.1% of naive CD4 clonotypes.

J is TRBJ2-3 and V is TRBV29-1; TRBD2 aligns across 9 bases. The TCR comes from a young man in good health. Some clones in this sample may be carry-over from other donors' samples. The material sequenced was naive CD4+ T cells from PBMCs. Subset given: CD45RA+ positively selected. CDR3 region: CSVEKAGGLTDTQYF. The DNA for the CDR3 is TGCAGCGTTGAAAAAGCGGGAGGTCTCACAGATACGCAGTATTTT.